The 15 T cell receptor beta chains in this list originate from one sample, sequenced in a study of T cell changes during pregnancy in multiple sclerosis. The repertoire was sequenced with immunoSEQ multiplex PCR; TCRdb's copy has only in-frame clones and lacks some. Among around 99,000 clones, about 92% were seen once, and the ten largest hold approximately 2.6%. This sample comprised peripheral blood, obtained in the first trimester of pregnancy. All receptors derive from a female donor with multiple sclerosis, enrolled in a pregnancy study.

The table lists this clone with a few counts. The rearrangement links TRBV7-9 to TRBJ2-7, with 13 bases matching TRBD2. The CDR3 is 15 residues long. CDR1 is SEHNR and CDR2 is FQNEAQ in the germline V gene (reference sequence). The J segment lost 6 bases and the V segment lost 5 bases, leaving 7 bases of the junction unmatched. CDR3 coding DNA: TGTGCCAGCAGCGCCCGGACTAGCGGGAGAGGCGAGCAGTACTTC. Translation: CASSARTSGRGEQYF.

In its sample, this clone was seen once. The CDR3, as DNA: TGCGCCAGCAGCTTGGCAGGACAGGGCGGGGCAGATACGCAGTATTTT. It yields the protein CASSLAGQGGADTQYF. The V call is TRBV5-1, the J call TRBJ2-3; 8 nucleotides align to TRBD1. The V gene's germline CDR1 is SGHRS and CDR2 YFSETQ. V lost 0 bases to trimming and J lost 4 bases; unmatched junction nucleotides: 7. The length of the CDR3 is 16 residues.

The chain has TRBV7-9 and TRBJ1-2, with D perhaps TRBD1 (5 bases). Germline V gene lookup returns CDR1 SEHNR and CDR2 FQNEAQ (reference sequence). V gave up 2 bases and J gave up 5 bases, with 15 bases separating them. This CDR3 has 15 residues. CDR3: CASSLLDAGRYGYTF. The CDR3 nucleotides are TGTGCCAGCAGCTTACTTGACGCAGGGCGATATGGCTACACCTTC.

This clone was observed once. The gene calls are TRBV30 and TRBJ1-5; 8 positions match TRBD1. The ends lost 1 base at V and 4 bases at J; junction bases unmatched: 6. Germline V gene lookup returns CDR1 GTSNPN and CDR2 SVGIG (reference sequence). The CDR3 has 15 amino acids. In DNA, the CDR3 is TGTGCCTGGAGTGGGGGGGACAGGACAAATCAGCCCCAGCATTTT. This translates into CAWSGGDRTNQPQHF.

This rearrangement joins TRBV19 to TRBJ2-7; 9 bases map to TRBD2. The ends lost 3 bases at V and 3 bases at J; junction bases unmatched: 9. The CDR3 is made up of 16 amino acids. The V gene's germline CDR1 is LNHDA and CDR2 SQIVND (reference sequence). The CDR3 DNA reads TGTGCCAGTAGTATCCAAGCGGGAGGACCAAACTACGAGCAGTACTTC. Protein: CASSIQAGGPNYEQYF. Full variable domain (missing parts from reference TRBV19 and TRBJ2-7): DGGITQSPKYLFRKEGQNVTLSCEQNLNHDAMYWYRQDPGQGLRLIYYSQIVNDFQKGDIAEGYSVSREKKESFPLTVTSAQKNPTAFYLCASSIQAGGPNYEQYFGPGTRLTVT.

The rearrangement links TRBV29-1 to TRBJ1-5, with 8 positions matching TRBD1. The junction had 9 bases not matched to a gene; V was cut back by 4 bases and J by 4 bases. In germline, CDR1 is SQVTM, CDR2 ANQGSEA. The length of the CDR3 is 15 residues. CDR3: CSVAATGGANQPQHF. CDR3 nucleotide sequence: TGCAGCGTTGCCGCTACAGGGGGGGCAAATCAGCCCCAGCATTTT.

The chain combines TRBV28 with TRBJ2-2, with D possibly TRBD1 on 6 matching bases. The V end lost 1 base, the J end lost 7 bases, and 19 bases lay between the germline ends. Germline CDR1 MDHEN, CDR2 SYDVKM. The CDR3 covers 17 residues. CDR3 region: CASSLSGWKGGFGELFF. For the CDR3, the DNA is TGTGCCAGCAGTTTATCAGGGTGGAAAGGGGGTTTCGGGGAGCTGTTTTTT.

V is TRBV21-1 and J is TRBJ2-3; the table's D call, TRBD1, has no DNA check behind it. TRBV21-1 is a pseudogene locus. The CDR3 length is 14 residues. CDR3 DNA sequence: TGTGCCAGCAGCAAAGCGCAGGGGCGTAATAGGCAGTATTTT. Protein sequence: CASSKAQGRNRQYF.

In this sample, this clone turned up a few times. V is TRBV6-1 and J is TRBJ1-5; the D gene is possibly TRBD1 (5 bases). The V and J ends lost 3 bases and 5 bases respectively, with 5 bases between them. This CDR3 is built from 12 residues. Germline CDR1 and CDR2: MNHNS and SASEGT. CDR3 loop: CASSEGHQPQHF. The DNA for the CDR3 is TGTGCCAGCAGTGAGGGGCATCAGCCCCAGCATTTT.

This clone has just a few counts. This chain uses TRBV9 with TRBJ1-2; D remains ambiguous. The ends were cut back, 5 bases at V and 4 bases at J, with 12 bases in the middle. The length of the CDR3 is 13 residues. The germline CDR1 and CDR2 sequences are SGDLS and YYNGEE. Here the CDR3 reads CASSQAKLYGYTF. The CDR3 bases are TGTGCCAGCAGTCAAGCAAAACTCTATGGCTACACCTTC.

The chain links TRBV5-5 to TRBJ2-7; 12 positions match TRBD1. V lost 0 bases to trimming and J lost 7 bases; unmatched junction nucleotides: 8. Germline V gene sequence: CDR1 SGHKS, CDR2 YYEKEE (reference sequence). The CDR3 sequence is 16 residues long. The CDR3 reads CASSLGGQGAQGEQYF. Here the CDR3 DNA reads TGTGCCAGCAGCTTGGGGGGACAGGGGGCGCAGGGAGAGCAGTACTTC. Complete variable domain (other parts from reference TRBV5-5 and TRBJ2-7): DAGVTQSPTHLIKTRGQQVTLRCSPISGHKSVSWYQQVLGQGPQFIFQYYEKEERGRGNFPDRFSARQFPNYSSELNVNALLLGDSALYLCASSLGGQGAQGEQYFGPGTRLTVT.

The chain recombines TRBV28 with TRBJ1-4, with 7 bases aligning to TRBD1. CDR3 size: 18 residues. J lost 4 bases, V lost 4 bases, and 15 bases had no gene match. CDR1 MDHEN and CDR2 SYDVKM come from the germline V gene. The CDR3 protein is CASSSQPLWTGLNEKLFF. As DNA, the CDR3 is TGTGCCAGCAGTTCCCAGCCCTTATGGACAGGTCTTAATGAAAAACTGTTTTTT.

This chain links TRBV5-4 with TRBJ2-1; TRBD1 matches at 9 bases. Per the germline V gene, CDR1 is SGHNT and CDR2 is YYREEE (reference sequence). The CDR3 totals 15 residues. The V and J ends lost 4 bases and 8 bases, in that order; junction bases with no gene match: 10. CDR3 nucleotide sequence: TGTGCCAGCAGCCTGTACAGGGGGCCCGATGATGAGCAGTTCTTC. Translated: CASSLYRGPDDEQFF.

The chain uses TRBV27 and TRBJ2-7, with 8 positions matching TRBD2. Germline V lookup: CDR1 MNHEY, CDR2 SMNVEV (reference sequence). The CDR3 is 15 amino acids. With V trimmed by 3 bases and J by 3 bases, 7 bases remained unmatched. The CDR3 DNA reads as TGTGCCAGCAGTTTTACAACTAGCGGTTTCTACGAGCAGTACTTC. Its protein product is CASSFTTSGFYEQYF.

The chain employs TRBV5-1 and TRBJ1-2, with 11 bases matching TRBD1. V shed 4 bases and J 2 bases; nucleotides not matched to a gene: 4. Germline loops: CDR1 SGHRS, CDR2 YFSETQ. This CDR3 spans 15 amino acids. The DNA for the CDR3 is TGCGCCAGCAGCCCCGGGACAGGGGGGAACTATGGCTACACCTTC. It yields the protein CASSPGTGGNYGYTF.